Below, 31 T cell receptor beta chains from the same sample are listed, as sequenced in a study of response to subunit inactivated influenza vaccine. TCRdb processed the RT-PCR reads anew with MiXCR; each CDR3 protein has one entry. The table includes more than 250,000 distinct CDR3 sequences, around a fifth detected once. The sample consisted of PBMCs from blood, taken less than 22 months after vaccination. These receptors originate from a man between 50 and 70 years old who received an inactivated influenza vaccine.

This clonotype was observed many times. This chain connects TRBV7-2 to TRBJ1-5, with no clear D. The ends were cut back, 2 bases at V and 3 bases at J, with 5 bases in the middle. The CDR3 extends over 13 amino acids. Germline CDR1 and CDR2: SGHTA and FQGNSA. The CDR3 here is CASSLQNNQPQHF. As DNA, the CDR3 is TGTGCCAGCAGCTTACAGAACAATCAGCCCCAGCATTTT.

The chain couples TRBV5-5 to TRBJ2-2; TRBD2 might be the D (6 bases). CDR1 SGHKS and CDR2 YYEKEE come from the germline V gene (reference sequence). Trimming left V 3 bases short and J 4 bases short, with 19 bases between. The CDR3 consists of 17 residues. CDR3: CASSSTSAGSGTGELFF. CDR3 coding DNA: TGTGCCAGCAGCTCGACTAGTGCTGGTTCAGGCACCGGGGAGCTGTTTTTT.

This clonotype is medium-sized within its sample. This rearrangement joins TRBV5-5 to TRBJ2-3, with TRBD1 matching over 8 bases. Germline CDR1 reads SGHKS; CDR2 reads YYEKEE (reference sequence). The CDR3 is 15 amino acids. Trimming at V came to 0 bases and at J to 4 bases, leaving 4 bases not matched to a gene. As DNA, the CDR3 is TGTGCCAGCAGCTTGGGCCAGGGGGCCGCAGATACGCAGTATTTT. This gives the protein CASSLGQGAADTQYF.

V gene TRBV18 combines with J gene TRBJ1-5; D gene ambiguous. The germline gives CDR1 KGHSH, CDR2 LQKENI. This CDR3 comprises 14 residues. V was shortened by 4 bases and J by 7 bases, with 14 bases between the two germline ends. The CDR3 bases are TGTGCCAGCTCACTTCCGGGGTCCAGGCAGCCCCAGCATTTT. This translates into CASSLPGSRQPQHF.

This clonotype turned up a few times. The V and J genes are TRBV20-1 and TRBJ2-7, with D uncertain. V shed 0 bases and J shed 6 bases, with 18 bases lying between them. This CDR3 has 15 residues. Germline values: CDR1 DFQATT, CDR2 SNEGSKA (reference sequence). CDR3 protein: CSARDTSELAGEQYF. The CDR3 DNA follows: TGCAGTGCTAGAGATACGTCGGAGCTGGCTGGCGAGCAGTACTTC.

This clonotype turned up a few times. J is TRBJ1-4 and V is TRBV7-2; D is unresolved. CDR1 is SGHTA, CDR2 FQGNSA, per germline. The CDR3 covers 16 residues. Trimming stripped 2 bases from V and 0 bases from J, with 10 bases between. This chain's CDR3 is CASSLFYRATNEKLFF. DNA for the CDR3: TGTGCCAGCAGCTTATTCTACCGGGCAACTAATGAAAAACTGTTTTTT.

The J gene is TRBJ1-5, the V gene TRBV7-2, with 12 bases identical to TRBD1. V was clipped by 5 bases and J by 6 bases; unmatched bases: 8. The germline CDR1 and CDR2 sequences are SGHTA and FQGNSA. The CDR3 loop spans 16 amino acids. CDR3 sequence (DNA): TGTGCCAGCAGCCTAACCGGGACAGGGGGCCGTCAGCCCCAGCATTTT. This translates into CASSLTGTGGRQPQHF.

J is TRBJ1-1 and V is TRBV6-5; D ambiguous. Germline assignment: CDR1 MNHEY and CDR2 SVGAGI. The germline V and J ends were trimmed by 2 bases and 4 bases, with 11 bases remaining between them. The CDR3 extends over 14 amino acids. The CDR3 loop reads CASSYTDLATEAFF. CDR3 nucleotide sequence: TGTGCCAGCAGTTACACGGACCTCGCCACTGAAGCTTTCTTT.

This rearrangement joins TRBV7-9 to TRBJ1-1; D might be TRBD1 (6 bases). This CDR3 is built from 15 residues. The germline gives CDR1 SEHNR, CDR2 FQNEAQ (reference sequence). V was clipped by 10 bases and J by 6 bases, with 24 bases between them. CDR3 region: CATTLTAGATSEAFF. The CDR3, as DNA: TGTGCCACGACTTTAACGGCAGGGGCAACCTCTGAAGCTTTCTTT.

V and J are TRBV5-1 and TRBJ2-1; tentative D call: TRBD1 (6 bases). Germline CDR1 reads SGHRS; CDR2 reads YFSETQ. Trimming removed 3 bases at V and 7 bases at J, with 11 bases between. CDR3 length equals 13 residues. The CDR3 DNA reads as TGCGCCAGCAGCTCCGACAGGCATAATGAGCAGTTCTTC. This sequence encodes CASSSDRHNEQFF.

Many counts were recorded for this clonotype. The genes are TRBV28 and TRBJ1-4, with 7 bases identical to TRBD1. This CDR3 region has 15 residues. V lost 1 base, J lost 8 bases, and 7 bases stayed unmatched. CDR1 is MDHEN, CDR2 SYDVKM, per germline. The DNA of the CDR3 is TGTGCCAGCAGTTTATCGGGCAGGGGGAGGGAAAAACTGTTTTTT. Residues: CASSLSGRGREKLFF.

This clonotype was detected only a few times. This chain uses TRBV10-3 with TRBJ1-3, with D possibly TRBD1 on 5 matching bases. Germline lookup yields CDR1 ENHRY and CDR2 SYGVKD. V lost 0 bases and J lost 8, with 17 bases in between. There are 16 residues in the CDR3. The CDR3 is CAISESPGTPGDTIYF. The DNA for the CDR3 is TGTGCCATCAGTGAGTCCCCCGGGACCCCCGGGGACACCATATATTTT.

This clonotype was recorded a few times. This sequence joins TRBV5-6 and TRBJ1-5, with 9 nucleotides matching TRBD1. The CDR3 spans 16 residues. Germline V CDR1 and CDR2: SGHDT, YYEEEE. The V segment lost 1 base and the J segment 3 bases; nucleotides outside the gene matches: 5. CDR3 sequence reads: CASSLIGTGNNQPQHF. For the CDR3, the DNA is TGTGCCAGCAGCTTGATAGGGACAGGGAACAATCAGCCCCAGCATTTT.

The chain combines TRBV18 with TRBJ2-3, with 7 nucleotides matching TRBD2. V lost 3 bases and J lost 2; bases outside the gene matches: 11. From germline, CDR1 is KGHSH and CDR2 LQKENI. This CDR3 comprises 17 residues. Written as DNA, the CDR3 is TGTGCCAGCTCACCGGTCCCGGGACGGGGGGACACAGATACGCAGTATTTT. It encodes CASSPVPGRGDTDTQYF.

This clonotype was seen more than once but under ten times. V is TRBV6-2 or TRBV6-3 and J is TRBJ1-2; no firm D call. The CDR3 has 12 amino acids. The V gene's germline CDR1 is MNHEY and CDR2 SVGEGT. The V end lost 8 bases, the J end lost 4 bases, and 11 bases lay between the germline ends. The CDR3 DNA reads TGTGCCAGCCATACCTCCAGCTATGGCTACACCTTC. This gives the protein CASHTSSYGYTF.

The rearrangement joins TRBV12-3 or TRBV12-4 to TRBJ2-7; D ambiguous. V lost 3 bases, J lost 5 bases, and 14 bases lay in between. The CDR3 covers 14 residues. As DNA, the CDR3 is TGTGCCAGCAGTTTGCTTGACCTTGTGGACGAGCAGTACTTC. Its protein product is CASSLLDLVDEQYF.

This clonotype was seen ten or more times. This sequence joins TRBV3-1 and TRBJ2-7; D is perhaps TRBD1 (5 bases). CDR1 is LGHDT, CDR2 YNNKEL, per germline (reference sequence). The CDR3 loop spans 14 amino acids. V gave up 7 bases and J gave up 7 bases, with 20 bases separating them. DNA of the CDR3: TGTGCCAGCATAAGTCAGGGAAAGGTTAGGGAGCAGTACTTC. Its translation is CASISQGKVREQYF.

The chain's CDR3 is CASGYPGVNQPQHF. The CDR3 DNA is TGTGCCAGCGGATACCCAGGAGTCAATCAGCCCCAGCATTTT. The gene calls are TRBV6-5 and TRBJ1-5; no clear D gene. The CDR3 loop spans 14 amino acids. CDR1 MNHEY and CDR2 SVGAGI come from the germline V gene. The V end lost 8 bases, the J end lost 3 bases, and 14 bases lay between the germline ends.

This clonotype was seen a few times. The chain is built from TRBV12-3 or TRBV12-4 and TRBJ2-7; D ambiguous. This CDR3 has 14 residues. V lost 1 base to trimming and J lost 2 bases, with 9 bases between them. CDR3 residues: CASSLGTQTYEQYF. The DNA of the CDR3 is TGTGCCAGCAGTTTAGGAACTCAGACCTACGAGCAGTACTTC.

This clonotype was recorded a few times. The chain joins TRBV20-1 to TRBJ2-1; 8 bases line up with TRBD2. This CDR3 region has 14 residues. Germline V gives CDR1 DFQATT, CDR2 SNEGSKA (reference sequence). Trimming at V came to 8 bases and at J to 1 base, leaving 7 bases not matched to a gene. CDR3 in amino acids: CSRPSGSSYNEQFF. In DNA form, the CDR3 reads TGCAGTCGCCCCAGCGGGAGTTCCTACAATGAGCAGTTCTTC.

In this sample, this clonotype turned up a few times. The chain combines TRBV12-3 or TRBV12-4 with TRBJ1-5; no definite D call. The V and J ends lost 1 base and 7 bases respectively, with 8 bases between them. This CDR3 comprises 13 residues. The CDR3 region is CASSLGVRQPQHF. The CDR3 coding sequence is TGTGCCAGCAGTTTAGGGGTAAGACAGCCCCAGCATTTT.

The gene calls are TRBV12-3 or TRBV12-4 and TRBJ2-5; weak D call: TRBD2 (5 bases). CDR3 length: 14 residues. V was clipped by 2 bases and J by 5 bases, with 12 bases between them. The CDR3 DNA follows: TGTGCCAGCAGTTTATCCCCCGGCGGGGAGACCCAGTACTTC. This sequence encodes CASSLSPGGETQYF.

This clonotype was seen a few times. This chain connects TRBV25-1 to TRBJ2-7; tentatively, D is TRBD1 (5 bases). V lost 5 bases to trimming and J lost 0 bases, with 14 bases between them. CDR3 length: 15 residues. Germline-derived CDR1 and CDR2 are MGHDK and SYGVNS. CDR3 residues: CASSPKGMDSYEQYF. The CDR3, as DNA: TGTGCCAGCAGTCCCAAGGGGATGGACTCCTACGAGCAGTACTTC.

The chain uses TRBV20-1 and TRBJ2-7; D call uncertain. Germline CDR1 reads DFQATT; CDR2 reads SNEGSKA (reference sequence). The CDR3 runs 11 residues. V lost 5 bases to trimming and J lost 7 bases, with 12 bases between them. CDR3 region: CSAAVASEQYF. CDR3 sequence (DNA): TGCAGTGCTGCGGTCGCGAGTGAGCAGTACTTC.

The J gene is TRBJ2-7, the V gene TRBV4-1, with D possibly TRBD1 on 5 matching bases. CDR3 size: 15 residues. Germline V lookup: CDR1 MGHRA, CDR2 YSYEKL. Trimming took off 4 bases at V and 1 base at J, with 14 bases between the two ends. The CDR3 DNA follows: TGCGCCAGCAGCCTATCCGGCAGGGCGTCCTACGAGCAGTACTTC. Translated, it gives CASSLSGRASYEQYF.

The chain carries TRBV10-3 and TRBJ2-2, with D uncertain. The CDR3 is 14 amino acids. Per germline, CDR1 ENHRY and CDR2 SYGVKD. Trimming took 7 bases from V and 5 from J, leaving 14 bases between them. The CDR3 nucleotides read TGTGCCATCACCAAAGACCCACTAACCGGGGAGCTGTTTTTT. Protein sequence: CAITKDPLTGELFF.

The V call is TRBV28, the J call TRBJ1-5, with D maybe TRBD1 (6 bases). Germline V gives CDR1 MDHEN, CDR2 SYDVKM. The CDR3 totals 17 residues. V was clipped by 0 bases and J by 1 base, with 13 bases between them. CDR3 nucleotide sequence: TGTGCCAGCAGTTTATGGGGCGGGGACACAAGCAATCAGCCCCAGCATTTT. Its protein product is CASSLWGGDTSNQPQHF. The variable domain in full, completed from reference TRBV28 and TRBJ1-5, reads DVKVTQSSRYLVKRTGEKVFLECVQDMDHENMFWYRQDPGLGLRLIYFSYDVKMKEKGDIPEGYSVSREKKERFSLILESASTNQTSMYLCASSLWGGDTSNQPQHFGDGTRLSIL.

This clonotype was seen at least ten times. This chain joins TRBV5-1 and TRBJ1-2, with a tentative D call TRBD1 (5 bases). Trimming pared 4 bases from V and 2 bases from J, leaving 18 bases between. CDR3 length: 16 residues. From germline, CDR1 is SGHRS and CDR2 YFSETQ. The CDR3 spells CASSLDPRGLNYGYTF. In DNA form, the CDR3 reads TGCGCCAGCAGCCTGGATCCGAGGGGACTGAACTATGGCTACACCTTC.

The chain carries TRBV25-1 and TRBJ2-2; the D gene is possibly TRBD2 (6 bases). V was shortened by 3 bases and J by 4 bases, with 12 bases between the two germline ends. This CDR3 has 15 residues. CDR1 and CDR2 (germline): MGHDK, SYGVNS. CDR3 in amino acids: CASSETSLITGELFF. In DNA form, the CDR3 reads TGTGCCAGCAGTGAGACTAGTCTTATCACCGGGGAGCTGTTTTTT.

This clonotype was counted a few times. This sequence joins TRBV5-1 and TRBJ1-1; D remains unclear. Germline V gene sequence: CDR1 SGHRS, CDR2 YFSETQ. This CDR3 is built from 13 residues. V was cut by 4 bases and J by 3 bases, with 10 bases left in between. The CDR3 here is CASSLLEDTEAFF. DNA of the CDR3: TGCGCCAGCAGCCTTCTCGAGGACACTGAAGCTTTCTTT.

This clonotype appeared a few times. The chain combines TRBV6-1 with TRBJ1-3, with D unclear. Deletions cut 6 bases from V and 2 bases from J, with 11 bases between. The CDR3 runs to 14 residues. In germline, CDR1 is MNHNS, CDR2 SASEGT. CDR3 coding DNA: TGTGCCAGCAGCTCTACAAAAACTGGAAACACCATATATTTT. It is translated as CASSSTKTGNTIYF.